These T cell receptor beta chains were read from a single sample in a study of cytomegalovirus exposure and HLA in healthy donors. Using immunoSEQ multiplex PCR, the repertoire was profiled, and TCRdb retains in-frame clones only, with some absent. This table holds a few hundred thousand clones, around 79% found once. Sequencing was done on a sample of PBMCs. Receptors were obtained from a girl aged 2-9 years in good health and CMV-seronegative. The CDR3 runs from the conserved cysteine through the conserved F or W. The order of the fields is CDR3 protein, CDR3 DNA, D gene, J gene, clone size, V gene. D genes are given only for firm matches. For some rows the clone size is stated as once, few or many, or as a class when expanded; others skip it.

CDR3 protein: CASRYRPSGGTDTQYF
CDR3 DNA: TGCGCCAGCCGCTACCGGCCTAGCGGGGGGACAGATACGCAGTATTTT
D gene: TRBD2
J gene: TRBJ2-3
clone size: .
V gene: TRBV5-1

CDR3 protein: CASSVDGGRETQYF
CDR3 DNA: TGTGCCAGCAGCGTAGATGGGGGGAGGGAGACCCAGTACTTC
D gene: .
J gene: TRBJ2-5
clone size: .
V gene: TRBV9

CDR3 protein: CARNRGRNTGELFF
CDR3 DNA: TGCGCCAGAAACCGCGGCAGAAACACCGGGGAGCTGTTTTTT
D gene: .
J gene: TRBJ2-2
clone size: .
V gene: TRBV23-1

CDR3 protein: CASSYTVQVANYGYTF
CDR3 DNA: TGTGCCAGCAGTTACACCGTCCAGGTAGCTAACTATGGCTACACCTTC
D gene: .
J gene: TRBJ1-2
clone size: .
V gene: TRBV6-5

CDR3 protein: CASTSRSLADNEQFF
CDR3 DNA: TGTGCCAGCACCAGCCGAAGTCTAGCGGACAATGAGCAGTTCTTC
D gene: TRBD2
J gene: TRBJ2-1
clone size: .
V gene: TRBV6-6

CDR3 protein: CASSAGVSGANVLTF
CDR3 DNA: TGTGCCAGCAGTGCCGGGGTCTCTGGGGCCAACGTCCTGACTTTC
D gene: .
J gene: TRBJ2-6
clone size: .
V gene: TRBV6-1

CDR3 protein: CATAGQGARTEAFF
CDR3 DNA: TGTGCCACCGCGGGACAGGGGGCTCGAACTGAAGCTTTCTTT
D gene: TRBD1
J gene: TRBJ1-1
clone size: .
V gene: TRBV10-3

CDR3 protein: CASSAAPLGLAASYEQYF
CDR3 DNA: TGTGCCAGCAGTGCAGCCCCTCTGGGACTAGCGGCTTCGTACGAGCAGTACTTC
D gene: TRBD2
J gene: TRBJ2-7
clone size: few
V gene: TRBV2

CDR3 protein: CASRPPGLADYEQYF
CDR3 DNA: TGTGCCAGCAGGCCCCCGGGACTAGCGGACTACGAGCAGTACTTC
D gene: TRBD2
J gene: TRBJ2-7
clone size: .
V gene: TRBV2

CDR3 protein: CASSRDRGRTYEQYF
CDR3 DNA: TGTGCCAGCAGCAGAGACAGGGGGCGAACCTACGAGCAGTACTTC
D gene: TRBD1
J gene: TRBJ2-7
clone size: .
V gene: TRBV6-1

CDR3 protein: CATKLQGDNSPLHF
CDR3 DNA: TGTGCCACAAAGTTACAGGGAGACAATTCACCCCTCCACTTT
D gene: .
J gene: TRBJ1-6
clone size: .
V gene: TRBV2

CDR3 protein: CASTMGPGVNTEAFF
CDR3 DNA: TGTGCCAGTACCATGGGCCCGGGGGTGAACACTGAAGCTTTCTTT
D gene: .
J gene: TRBJ1-1
clone size: once
V gene: TRBV19

CDR3 protein: CASRGQGTEAFF
CDR3 DNA: TGTGCCAGCAGGGGACAGGGCACTGAAGCTTTCTTT
D gene: TRBD1
J gene: TRBJ1-1
clone size: .
V gene: TRBV25-1

CDR3 protein: CASSLSFGGHNEKLFF
CDR3 DNA: TGCGCCAGCAGCTTGTCGTTTGGGGGCCATAATGAAAAACTGTTTTTT
D gene: .
J gene: TRBJ1-4
clone size: few
V gene: TRBV5-1

CDR3 protein: CAWKETGDGYTF
CDR3 DNA: TGTGCCTGGAAGGAGACAGGGGACGGCTACACCTTC
D gene: TRBD1
J gene: TRBJ1-2
clone size: .
V gene: TRBV30

CDR3 protein: CASSFSSGESTDTQYF
CDR3 DNA: TGTGCCAGCAGCTTTTCTAGCGGGGAGAGCACAGATACGCAGTATTTT
D gene: TRBD2
J gene: TRBJ2-3
clone size: few
V gene: TRBV7-9

CDR3 protein: CASSSGTGADTDTQYF
CDR3 DNA: TGTGCCAGCTCATCCGGGACAGGGGCTGACACAGATACGCAGTATTTT
D gene: TRBD1
J gene: TRBJ2-3
clone size: .
V gene: TRBV18

CDR3 protein: CATGRAGMNEQFF
CDR3 DNA: TGTGCCACCGGGAGGGCAGGGATGAATGAGCAGTTCTTC
D gene: TRBD2
J gene: TRBJ2-1
clone size: .
V gene: TRBV27

CDR3 protein: CAWSLAGGSWTQYF
CDR3 DNA: TGTGCCTGGAGCTTAGCGGGAGGGTCCTGGACGCAGTATTTT
D gene: TRBD2
J gene: TRBJ2-3
clone size: .
V gene: TRBV30

CDR3 protein: CANWDSIYGYTF
CDR3 DNA: TGTGCCAATTGGGACAGTATTTATGGCTACACCTTC
D gene: TRBD1
J gene: TRBJ1-2
clone size: .
V gene: TRBV6-5

CDR3 protein: CASSGGGEQYF
CDR3 DNA: TGTGCCAGCAGCGGGGGAGGCGAGCAGTACTTC
D gene: .
J gene: TRBJ2-7
clone size: .
V gene: TRBV5-6

CDR3 protein: CASSRGQADGNTIYF
CDR3 DNA: TGTGCCAGCAGCAGGGGACAGGCGGATGGAAACACCATATATTTT
D gene: TRBD1
J gene: TRBJ1-3
clone size: .
V gene: TRBV7-9

CDR3 protein: CASSSAYNEQFF
CDR3 DNA: TGTGCCAGCAGTTCCGCCTACAATGAGCAGTTCTTC
D gene: .
J gene: TRBJ2-1
clone size: .
V gene: TRBV6-5

CDR3 protein: CASSDTGGNTEAFF
CDR3 DNA: TGTGCCAGCAGTGACACAGGGGGAAACACTGAAGCTTTCTTT
D gene: TRBD1
J gene: TRBJ1-1
clone size: few
V gene: TRBV25-1

CDR3 protein: CASRRKYNEQFF
CDR3 DNA: TGCGCCAGCAGGCGAAAATACAATGAGCAGTTCTTC
D gene: .
J gene: TRBJ2-1
clone size: once
V gene: TRBV10-1

CDR3 protein: CASSVAARALDDEQFF
CDR3 DNA: TGTGCCAGCAGCGTCGCGGCCAGGGCGCTTGACGATGAGCAGTTCTTC
D gene: .
J gene: TRBJ2-1
clone size: .
V gene: TRBV9

CDR3 protein: CASSPEIYGWGYTF
CDR3 DNA: TGCGCCAGCAGCCCGGAGATCTACGGGTGGGGCTACACCTTC
D gene: .
J gene: TRBJ1-2
clone size: .
V gene: TRBV4-1

CDR3 protein: CASAQGSDEQFF
CDR3 DNA: TGTGCCAGCGCGCAGGGCTCGGATGAGCAGTTCTTC
D gene: .
J gene: TRBJ2-1
clone size: .
V gene: TRBV13

CDR3 protein: CASGPGQDQETQYF
CDR3 DNA: TGCGCCAGCGGACCGGGACAGGACCAAGAGACCCAGTACTTC
D gene: TRBD1
J gene: TRBJ2-5
clone size: .
V gene: TRBV5-1

CDR3 protein: CASGTGMFGYTF
CDR3 DNA: TGTGCCAGCGGTACAGGGATGTTCGGCTACACCTTC
D gene: .
J gene: TRBJ1-2
clone size: .
V gene: TRBV7-9

CDR3 protein: CASSTSASGVYETQYF
CDR3 DNA: TGTGCCAGTAGTACGTCGGCTAGCGGGGTTTATGAGACCCAGTACTTC
D gene: TRBD2
J gene: TRBJ2-5
clone size: .
V gene: TRBV19

CDR3 protein: CASSMTSGNYNEQFF
CDR3 DNA: TGTGCCAGTAGTATGACTAGCGGGAATTACAATGAACAGTTCTTC
D gene: TRBD2
J gene: TRBJ2-1
clone size: few
V gene: TRBV19

CDR3 protein: CASSLERDSIWQFF
CDR3 DNA: TGCGCCAGCAGCTTGGAGCGGGATTCCATATGGCAGTTCTTC
D gene: TRBD2
J gene: TRBJ2-1
clone size: .
V gene: TRBV5-1

CDR3 protein: CASSARGGVTDTQYF
CDR3 DNA: TGCGCCAGCAGTGCACGGGGGGGGGTCACAGATACGCAGTATTTT
D gene: TRBD2
J gene: TRBJ2-3
clone size: few
V gene: TRBV10-1

CDR3 protein: CASSLGGSDHQPQHF
CDR3 DNA: TGCGCCAGCAGCTTGGGGGGCAGCGACCATCAGCCCCAGCATTTT
D gene: .
J gene: TRBJ1-5
clone size: .
V gene: TRBV5-1

CDR3 protein: CASSGTLAATYNEQFF
CDR3 DNA: TGTGCCAGCAGTGGAACCTTAGCGGCAACCTACAATGAGCAGTTCTTC
D gene: .
J gene: TRBJ2-1
clone size: .
V gene: TRBV14

CDR3 protein: CASSVREGQETQYF
CDR3 DNA: TGTGCCAGCAGCGTCAGGGAGGGGCAAGAGACCCAGTACTTC
D gene: TRBD2
J gene: TRBJ2-5
clone size: .
V gene: TRBV9

CDR3 protein: CASSRDSSYEQYF
CDR3 DNA: TGTGCCAGCAGCAGGGACAGCTCCTACGAGCAGTACTTC
D gene: .
J gene: TRBJ2-7
clone size: .
V gene: TRBV21-1

CDR3 protein: CASSFDRGQETQYF
CDR3 DNA: TGTGCCAGCAGTTTTGACAGGGGGCAAGAGACCCAGTACTTC
D gene: TRBD1
J gene: TRBJ2-5
clone size: .
V gene: TRBV6-5

CDR3 protein: CASSLVQNSPLHF
CDR3 DNA: TGTGCCAGCAGCTTGGTTCAGAATTCACCCCTCCACTTT
D gene: .
J gene: TRBJ1-6
clone size: .
V gene: TRBV5-4

CDR3 protein: CASSSIGGASYNEQFF
CDR3 DNA: TGTGCCAGCAGTTCCATCGGAGGGGCTTCCTACAATGAGCAGTTCTTC
D gene: .
J gene: TRBJ2-1
clone size: .
V gene: TRBV2

CDR3 protein: CASSSWTSGGKVSYEQYF
CDR3 DNA: TGCGCCAGCAGTTCTTGGACTAGCGGGGGGAAAGTCTCCTACGAGCAGTACTTC
D gene: TRBD2
J gene: TRBJ2-7
clone size: .
V gene: TRBV10-2